This T cell receptor (beta chain) is drawn from a study of T cell repertoires in cytomegalovirus infection. As for the study in general: Indications came from public TCR beta signatures; they pointed to CMV infection and to a matching HLA type.

This clonotype was observed a handful of times. Its antigen is undetermined. The CDR3 runs to 15 residues. The germline V gene encodes CDR1 SGHNT and CDR2 YYREEE (reference sequence). Trimming pared 0 bases from V and 5 bases from J, leaving 13 bases between. The study, taken as a whole, reports: The cumulative frequency of public TCR beta families distinguished individuals who carried CMV together with the relevant HLA. The ex vivo response showed dominance by HLA-C-restricted CMV-specific TCR beta clonotypes.

TCRdb independently ran MiXCR on the reads; one entry per CDR3 protein. The data show hundreds of thousands of distinct CDR3 sequences, under 45% seen once. This specimen consisted of cultured PBMCs, obtained from culture after CMV antigen stimulation. V and J are TRBV5-4 and TRBJ2-3; D possibly corresponds to TRBD1 (5 bases). The TCR was taken from a human donor in good health (CMV status not recorded). Some clones in this sample may be carry-over from other donors' samples. CDR3 nucleotides: TGTGCCAGCAGCTTGGCAGGGATGGTCGGAGATACGCAGTATTTT. Its protein is CASSLAGMVGDTQYF.